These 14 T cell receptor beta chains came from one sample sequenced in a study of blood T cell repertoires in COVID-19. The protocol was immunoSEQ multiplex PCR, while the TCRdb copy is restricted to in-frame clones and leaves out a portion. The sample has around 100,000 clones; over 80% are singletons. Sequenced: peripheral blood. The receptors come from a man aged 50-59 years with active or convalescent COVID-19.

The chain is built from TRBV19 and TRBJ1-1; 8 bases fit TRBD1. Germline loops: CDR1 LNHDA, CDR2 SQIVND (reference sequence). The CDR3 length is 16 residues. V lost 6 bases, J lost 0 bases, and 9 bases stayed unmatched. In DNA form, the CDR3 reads TGTGCCAGTAGGAGACAGGGGTTGGGAATGAACACTGAAGCTTTCTTT. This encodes CASRRQGLGMNTEAFF.

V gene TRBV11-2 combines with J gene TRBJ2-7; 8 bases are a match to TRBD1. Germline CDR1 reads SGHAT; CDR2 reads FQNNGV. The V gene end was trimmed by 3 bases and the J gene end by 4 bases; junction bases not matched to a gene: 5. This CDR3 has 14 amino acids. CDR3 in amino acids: CASSFRDRIYEQYF. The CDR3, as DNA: TGTGCCAGCAGCTTCCGGGACAGGATATACGAGCAGTACTTC.

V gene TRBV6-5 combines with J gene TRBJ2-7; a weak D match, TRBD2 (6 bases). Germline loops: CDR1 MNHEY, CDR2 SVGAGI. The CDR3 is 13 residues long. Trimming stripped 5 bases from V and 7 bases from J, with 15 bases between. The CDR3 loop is CASSPGLTGEQYF. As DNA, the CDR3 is TGTGCCAGCAGTCCGGGACTCACGGGGGAGCAGTACTTC.

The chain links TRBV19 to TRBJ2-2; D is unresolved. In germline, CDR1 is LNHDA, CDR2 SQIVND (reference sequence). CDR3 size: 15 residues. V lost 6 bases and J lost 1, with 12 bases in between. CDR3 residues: CASRNRVRNTGELFF. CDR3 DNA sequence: TGTGCCAGTAGAAACCGCGTTAGGAACACCGGGGAGCTGTTTTTT.

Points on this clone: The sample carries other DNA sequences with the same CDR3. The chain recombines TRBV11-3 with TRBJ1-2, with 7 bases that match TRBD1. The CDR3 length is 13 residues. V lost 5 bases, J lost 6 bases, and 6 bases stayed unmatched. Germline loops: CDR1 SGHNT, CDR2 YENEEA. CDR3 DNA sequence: TGTGCCAGCAGCCCCCGACAGGGCCATGGCTACACCTTC. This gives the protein CASSPRQGHGYTF.

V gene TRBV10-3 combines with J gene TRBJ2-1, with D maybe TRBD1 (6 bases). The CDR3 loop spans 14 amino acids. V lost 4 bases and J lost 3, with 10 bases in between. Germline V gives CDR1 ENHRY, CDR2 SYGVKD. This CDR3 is CAISARTDYNEQFF. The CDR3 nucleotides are TGTGCCATCAGTGCCCGGACAGACTACAATGAGCAGTTCTTC.

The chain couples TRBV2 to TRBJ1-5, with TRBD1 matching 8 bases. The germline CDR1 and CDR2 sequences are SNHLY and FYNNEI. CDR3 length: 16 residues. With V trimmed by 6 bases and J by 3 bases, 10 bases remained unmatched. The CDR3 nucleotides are TGTGCCAGCAGGGCCGGGACAGGACATAACAATCAGCCCCAGCATTTT. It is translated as CASRAGTGHNNQPQHF.

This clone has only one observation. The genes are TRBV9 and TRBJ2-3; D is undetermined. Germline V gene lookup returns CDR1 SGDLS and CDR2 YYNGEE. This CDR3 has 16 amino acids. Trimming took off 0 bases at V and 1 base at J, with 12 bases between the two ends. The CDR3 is CASSVGGGTRTDTQYF. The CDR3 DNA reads TGTGCCAGCAGCGTAGGCGGCGGAACCCGCACAGATACGCAGTATTTT.

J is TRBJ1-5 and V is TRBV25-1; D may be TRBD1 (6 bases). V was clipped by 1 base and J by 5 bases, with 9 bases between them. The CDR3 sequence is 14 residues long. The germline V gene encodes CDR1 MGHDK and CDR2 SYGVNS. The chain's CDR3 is CASSEWGGHQPQHF. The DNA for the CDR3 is TGTGCCAGCAGTGAATGGGGGGGGCATCAGCCCCAGCATTTT.

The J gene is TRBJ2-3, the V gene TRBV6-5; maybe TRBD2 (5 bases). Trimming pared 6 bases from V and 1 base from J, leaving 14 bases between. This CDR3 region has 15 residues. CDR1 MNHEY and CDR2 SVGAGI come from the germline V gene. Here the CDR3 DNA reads TGTGCCAGCAGCGGCGACCCCGGGGGCACAGATACGCAGTATTTT. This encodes CASSGDPGGTDTQYF.

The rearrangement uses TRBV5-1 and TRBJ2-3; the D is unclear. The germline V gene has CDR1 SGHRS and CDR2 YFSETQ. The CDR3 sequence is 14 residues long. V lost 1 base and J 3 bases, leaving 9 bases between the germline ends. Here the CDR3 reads CASSLSRSTDTQYF. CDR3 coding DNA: TGCGCCAGCAGCTTGAGCCGAAGTACAGATACGCAGTATTTT.

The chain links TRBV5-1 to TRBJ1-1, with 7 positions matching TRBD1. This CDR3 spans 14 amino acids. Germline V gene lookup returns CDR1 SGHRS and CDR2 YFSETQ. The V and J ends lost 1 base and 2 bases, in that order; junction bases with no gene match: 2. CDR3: CASSLRDSNTEAFF. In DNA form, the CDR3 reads TGCGCCAGCAGCTTGAGGGACAGCAACACTGAAGCTTTCTTT.

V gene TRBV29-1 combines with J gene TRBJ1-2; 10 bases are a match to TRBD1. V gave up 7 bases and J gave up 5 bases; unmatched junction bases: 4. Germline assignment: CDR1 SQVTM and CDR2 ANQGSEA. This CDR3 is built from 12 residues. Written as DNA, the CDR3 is TGCAGCGCCGCGGGACAGGGGTATGGCTACACCTTC. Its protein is CSAAGQGYGYTF.

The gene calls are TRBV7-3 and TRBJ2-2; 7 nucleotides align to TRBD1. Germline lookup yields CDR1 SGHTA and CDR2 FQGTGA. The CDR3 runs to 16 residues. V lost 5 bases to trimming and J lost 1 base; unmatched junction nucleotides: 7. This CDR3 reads CASSPAQGRNTGELFF. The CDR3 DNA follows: TGTGCCAGCAGCCCTGCACAGGGGCGGAACACCGGGGAGCTGTTTTTT.